This T cell receptor (beta chain) was sequenced during a study of CD8+ T cells in alopecia areata. Findings of the study overall: Sequenced scalp T cells also include alphabeta T cells resident in normal skin. TCRs were shared less clearly across patients than in mice, possibly for HLA-related reasons. Researchers report lesional scalp, most notably alopecia totalis/universalis, outstripped normal scalp in clonality.

V was pared by 5 bases and J by 5 bases, with 10 bases between. The CDR3 has 12 residues. Germline V gives CDR1 SGHNT, CDR2 YYREEE (reference sequence). The researchers isolated CD4+ and CD8+ T cells from PBMCs by sorting. The sequencing template was cDNA reverse transcribed from extracted RNA. This table comes from immunoSEQ multiplex PCR, and its TCRdb copy is limited to in-frame clones, with some not included. The data hold 120,000 or so clones, with less than 70% observed a single time. As concerns this clone: Antigen unknown.

The sequence came from a human donor in good health. The V and J genes are TRBV5-4 and TRBJ2-5; D gene ambiguous. The sequencing input was CD4+ T cells sorted from blood. CDR3 DNA sequence: TGTGCCAGCAGTGGAGCAACCGAGACCCAGTACTTC. It encodes CASSGATETQYF.